The clone carrying this T cell receptor beta chain was detected a few times. Its specificity is not known. Trimming stripped 3 bases from V and 2 bases from J, with 19 bases between. CDR1 and CDR2 (germline): GTSNPN, SVGIG (reference sequence). The CDR3 extends over 16 amino acids. The data belong to a study of cytomegalovirus exposure and HLA in healthy donors. In the study overall: Roughly 92 million unique TCRs, all from HLA-typed donors, were included in an early release of the data. Study-wide results and limits: Most likely, a cluster of highly shared sequence variants arose as a sequencing artifact.

The primer mix had 60 Vbeta and 13 Jbeta primers. The repertoire was sequenced with immunoSEQ multiplex PCR; TCRdb's copy has only in-frame clones and lacks some. This sample yields roughly 150,000 clones, of which about 68% are seen a single time; over 1.1% belongs to the top ten. The TCR comes from a man between 18 and 35 years old in good health and CMV-seronegative. The gene calls are TRBV30 and TRBJ1-1; unclear D gene. The sample was PBMCs. The CDR3 loop is CAWRPVEGLGNTEAFF. The CDR3 region has the DNA TGTGCCTGGAGACCGGTCGAGGGCCTGGGAAACACTGAAGCTTTCTTT.